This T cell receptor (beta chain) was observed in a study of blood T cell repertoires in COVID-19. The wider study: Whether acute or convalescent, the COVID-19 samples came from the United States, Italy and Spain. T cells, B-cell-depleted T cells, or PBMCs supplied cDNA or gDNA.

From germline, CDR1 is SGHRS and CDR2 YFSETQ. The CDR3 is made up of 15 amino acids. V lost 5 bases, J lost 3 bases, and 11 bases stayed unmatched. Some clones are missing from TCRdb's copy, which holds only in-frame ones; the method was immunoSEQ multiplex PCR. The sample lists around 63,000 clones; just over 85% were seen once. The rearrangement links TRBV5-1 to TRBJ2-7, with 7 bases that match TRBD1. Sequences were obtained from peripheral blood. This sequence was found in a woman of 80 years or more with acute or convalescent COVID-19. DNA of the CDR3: TGCGCCAGCAGACGGGACAGAGTTTTAAGCTACGAGCAGTACTTC. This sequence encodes CASRRDRVLSYEQYF.